This entry is about one T cell receptor (beta chain). The antigen remains undetermined. The CDR3 runs to 14 residues. Unmatched junction bases numbered 13, after V lost 6 bases and J lost 9 bases. Prepared libraries of TCR beta cDNA carried unique molecular identifiers. Once roughly 0.9 to 10 million T cells were used, a few hundred thousand cDNA molecules resulted. TCRdb re-derived calls from the PCR reads in MiXCR, one entry per CDR3 protein. The sample consists of hundreds of thousands of distinct CDR3 sequences, under 55% of them appearing once. The data stem from a study of post-analysis software for immune sequencing data. Findings of the study overall: Samples from one preparation batch, clustered by F measure, grouped strongly together. With TRBV5-6, TRBV5-1 and TRBV20-1 included, about 5 TRBV segments were more frequent in patients than in controls.

The TCR was taken from a girl aged 5-17 years with multiple sclerosis. Source material: blood. The V and J genes are TRBV12-3 or TRBV12-4 and TRBJ1-2, with TRBD1 matching over 7 bases. The CDR3 bases are TGTGCCAGCAGCCCGGGCAGGGGGGTAAGCAGCTACACCTTC. It specifies CASSPGRGVSSYTF.